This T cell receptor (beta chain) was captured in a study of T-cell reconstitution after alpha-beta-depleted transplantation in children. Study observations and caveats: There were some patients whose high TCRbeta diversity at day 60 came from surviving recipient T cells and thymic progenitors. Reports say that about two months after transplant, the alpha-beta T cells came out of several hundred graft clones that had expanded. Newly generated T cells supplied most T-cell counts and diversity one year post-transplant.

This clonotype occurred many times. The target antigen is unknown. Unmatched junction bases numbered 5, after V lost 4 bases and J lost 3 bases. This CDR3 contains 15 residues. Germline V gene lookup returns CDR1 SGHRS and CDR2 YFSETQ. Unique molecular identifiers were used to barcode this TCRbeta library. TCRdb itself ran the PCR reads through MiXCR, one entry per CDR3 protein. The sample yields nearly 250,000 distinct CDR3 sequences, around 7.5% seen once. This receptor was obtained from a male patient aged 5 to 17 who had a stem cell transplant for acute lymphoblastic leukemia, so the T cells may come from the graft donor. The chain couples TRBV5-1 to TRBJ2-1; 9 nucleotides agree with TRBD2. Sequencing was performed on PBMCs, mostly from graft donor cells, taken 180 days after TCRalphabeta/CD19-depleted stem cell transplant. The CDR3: CASSMTSGNYNEQFF. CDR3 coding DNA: TGCGCCAGCAGCATGACTAGCGGAAACTACAATGAGCAGTTCTTC.